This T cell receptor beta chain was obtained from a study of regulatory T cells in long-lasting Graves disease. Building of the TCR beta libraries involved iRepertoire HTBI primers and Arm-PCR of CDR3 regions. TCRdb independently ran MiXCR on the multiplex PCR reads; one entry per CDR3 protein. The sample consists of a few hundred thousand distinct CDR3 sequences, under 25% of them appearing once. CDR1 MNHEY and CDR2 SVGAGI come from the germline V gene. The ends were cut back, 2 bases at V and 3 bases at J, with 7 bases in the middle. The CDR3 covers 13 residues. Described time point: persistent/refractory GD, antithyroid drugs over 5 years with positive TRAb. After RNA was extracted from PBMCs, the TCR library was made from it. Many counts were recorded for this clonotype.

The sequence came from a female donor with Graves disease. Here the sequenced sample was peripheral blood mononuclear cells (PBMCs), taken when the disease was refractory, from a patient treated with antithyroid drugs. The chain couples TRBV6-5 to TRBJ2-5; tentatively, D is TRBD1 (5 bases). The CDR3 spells CASSYDSEETQYF. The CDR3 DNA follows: TGTGCCAGCAGTTACGACAGCGAAGAGACCCAGTACTTC.